The 22 T cell receptor beta chains below come from one sample, sequenced in a study of human T cells and chemical hapten exposure. TCRdb used MiXCR to reprocess the RACE reads, holding one entry per CDR3 protein. The sample holds around 300,000 distinct CDR3 sequences, 5.5% to 8% seen once. This sample's time point: patch test 1, 2 weeks after DPC sensitization. Documented treatment: therapeutic diphenylcyclopropenone sensitization with weekly scalp DPC. Source: whole blood, taken in connection with sensitization to the hapten diphenylcyclopropenone (DPC). These receptors originate from a woman younger than 35 with alopecia areata. Some clones in this sample may be carry-over from other donors' samples.

This clonotype was detected ten times or more. This chain connects TRBV6-5 to TRBJ2-7; 12 nucleotides align to TRBD2. CDR1 is MNHEY, CDR2 SVGAGI, per germline. This CDR3 has 15 residues. Germline trimming cut 6 bases from V and 1 base from J; bases unmatched to any gene: 4. The CDR3 region has the DNA TGTGCCAGCAGCTACGGACTAGCGGGGTCCTACGAGCAGTACTTC. It specifies CASSYGLAGSYEQYF.

The rearrangement uses TRBV3-1 and TRBJ1-1; D unresolved. Germline V gene data show CDR1 as LGHDT and CDR2 as YNNKEL (reference sequence). This CDR3 is 15 amino acids long. The ends were cut back, 3 bases at V and 4 bases at J, with 15 bases in the middle. CDR3 loop: CASSQAGIGSTEAFF. CDR3 bases: TGTGCCAGCAGCCAGGCCGGGATCGGGAGCACTGAAGCTTTCTTT.

The V call is TRBV5-1, the J call TRBJ2-7; D might be TRBD2 (5 bases). Trimming took 4 bases from V and 5 from J, leaving 16 bases between them. The CDR3 contains 14 residues. CDR1 is SGHRS and CDR2 is YFSETQ in the germline V gene. Here the CDR3 reads CASSRRDSVHEQYF. CDR3 sequence (DNA): TGCGCCAGCAGCCGGAGAGATAGCGTCCACGAGCAGTACTTC.

There are many counts of this clonotype. The rearrangement uses TRBV19 and TRBJ2-2, with D unclear. Germline V gene lookup returns CDR1 LNHDA and CDR2 SQIVND (reference sequence). The ends were cut back, 4 bases at V and 0 bases at J, with 6 bases in the middle. CDR3 length equals 14 residues. CDR3 DNA sequence: TGTGCCAGTAGTACTTGGTCGAACACCGGGGAGCTGTTTTTT. This encodes CASSTWSNTGELFF.

This clonotype was found a few times. V gene TRBV7-9 combines with J gene TRBJ1-2; D is undetermined. From germline, CDR1 is SEHNR and CDR2 FQNEAQ (reference sequence). Trimming pared 5 bases from V and 11 bases from J, leaving 15 bases between. The CDR3 spans 12 residues. This chain's CDR3 is CASSRSEERYTF. CDR3 coding DNA: TGTGCCAGCAGCCGTAGTGAGGAGAGGTACACCTTC.

This rearrangement joins TRBV6-5 to TRBJ1-2, with 8 bases identical to TRBD1. J was trimmed by 4 bases and V by 5 bases; bases with no gene match: 12. Germline loops: CDR1 MNHEY, CDR2 SVGAGI. This CDR3 region has 16 residues. In nucleotides, the CDR3 is TGTGCCAGCAGTCTTACCCAGGGACAGGTTATCTATGGCTACACCTTC. It is translated as CASSLTQGQVIYGYTF.

This clonotype has just a few counts. V usage is TRBV7-8 and J usage is TRBJ1-5, with 9 bases that match TRBD1. V lost 4 bases and J lost 7; bases outside the gene matches: 8. Looked up from germline, CDR1 is SGHVS and CDR2 is FQNEAQ. This CDR3 has 15 amino acids. CDR3 bases: TGTGCCAGCAGCTACGGGACAGGGTCGCGCCAGCCCCAGCATTTT. Its protein is CASSYGTGSRQPQHF. The whole variable domain, remainder taken from reference TRBV7-8 and TRBJ1-5, is GAGVSQSPRYKVAKRGQDVALRCDPISGHVSLFWYQQALGQGPEFLTYFQNEAQLDKSGLPSDRFFAERPEGSVSTLKIQRTQQEDSAVYLCASSYGTGSRQPQHFGDGTRLSIL.

This chain connects TRBV10-3 to TRBJ1-1; D might be TRBD1 (5 bases). V lost 7 bases, J lost 2 bases, and 14 bases lay in between. This CDR3 region has 14 residues. The V gene's germline CDR1 is ENHRY and CDR2 SYGVKD. The CDR3 coding sequence is TGTGCCATCACCCGGGGGGAAGGAAACACTGAAGCTTTCTTT. Amino acid sequence: CAITRGEGNTEAFF.

This clonotype occurred many times. The J gene is TRBJ1-5, the V gene TRBV20-1; possibly TRBD1 for D (6 bases). CDR1 and CDR2 (germline): DFQATT, SNEGSKA (reference sequence). This CDR3 comprises 13 residues. The V and J ends lost 3 bases and 4 bases respectively, with 10 bases between them. CDR3 sequence reads: CSASDRKNQPQHF. CDR3 DNA sequence: TGCAGTGCTAGTGACAGGAAGAATCAGCCCCAGCATTTT.

The V call is TRBV6-2 or TRBV6-3, the J call TRBJ1-1; D possibly corresponds to TRBD1 (5 bases). CDR1 and CDR2 (germline): MNHEY, SVGEGT. Trimming took 7 bases from V and 3 from J, leaving 18 bases between them. The CDR3 totals 15 residues. The CDR3 protein is CASILSLGGDTEAFF. In DNA form, the CDR3 reads TGTGCCAGCATCCTATCTCTAGGAGGGGACACTGAAGCTTTCTTT.

This clonotype was seen a few times. The chain employs TRBV29-1 and TRBJ2-1; D is perhaps TRBD1 (6 bases). V shed 7 bases and J shed 5 bases, with 12 bases lying between them. The CDR3 loop spans 12 amino acids. Per the germline V gene, CDR1 is SQVTM and CDR2 is ANQGSEA. The CDR3 loop reads CSAVDSDNEQFF. CDR3 nucleotides: TGCAGCGCCGTGGACAGTGACAATGAGCAGTTCTTC.

About this clonotype itself: This sequence may be a read error, since a much larger clone differs from it by one base. The rearrangement joins TRBV6-5 to TRBJ2-6; D not certain. The V gene's germline CDR1 is MNHEY and CDR2 SVGAGI. CDR3 length: 15 residues. The CDR3, as DNA: TGTGCCAGCAGAGCACGGAACTCTGTGGCCAACGTCCTGACTTTC. Amino acid sequence: CASRARNSVANVLTF.

The chain is built from TRBV20-1 and TRBJ2-4, with D tentatively TRBD1 (6 bases). Germline V CDR1 and CDR2: DFQATT, SNEGSKA (reference sequence). Trimming stripped 6 bases from V and 0 bases from J, with 12 bases between. CDR3 length: 14 residues. The CDR3: CSATDRLAKNIQYF. DNA of the CDR3: TGCAGTGCAACGGACAGACTAGCCAAAAACATTCAGTACTTC.

Of note for this clonotype: It may be a read error: a sequence one base away is much more abundant. This chain's CDR3 is CASSWAVKDTQYF. The CDR3 coding sequence is TGTGCCAGCAGTTGGGCAGTAAAAGATACGCAGTATTTT. The chain is built from TRBV12-3 or TRBV12-4 and TRBJ2-3; D remains unclear. This CDR3 is built from 13 residues. V lost 4 bases and J lost 5, with 10 bases in between.

This clonotype came up a few times. The chain links TRBV7-3 to TRBJ1-2; D is uncertain. V lost 5 bases, J lost 6 bases, and 19 bases lay in between. This CDR3 region has 15 residues. Germline V gene sequence: CDR1 SGHTA, CDR2 FQGTGA. The CDR3 loop reads CASSPYPSGNDGYTF. In DNA form, the CDR3 reads TGTGCCAGCAGCCCCTATCCGTCCGGGAATGATGGCTACACCTTC.

This rearrangement joins TRBV6-1 to TRBJ1-2; D uncertain. The germline CDR1 and CDR2 sequences are MNHNS and SASEGT. V was clipped by 7 bases and J by 6 bases, with 6 bases between them. CDR3 length: 10 residues. In DNA, the CDR3 is TGTGCCAGCAAGCTAAATGGCTACACCTTC. Translated: CASKLNGYTF.

The CDR3 DNA sequence: TGTGCCATCAGTGAGGGAAAGCGGGGGAAGTCGGATACGCAGTATTTT. Amino acids: CAISEGKRGKSDTQYF. V is TRBV10-3 and J is TRBJ2-3; 8 bases map to TRBD2. The V gene end was trimmed by 2 bases and the J gene end by 6 bases; junction bases not matched to a gene: 10. Germline V gene data show CDR1 as ENHRY and CDR2 as SYGVKD. The CDR3 runs to 16 residues.

This clonotype showed up many times. The chain has TRBV6-1 and TRBJ1-5; a weak D match, TRBD1 (6 bases). The germline V gene encodes CDR1 MNHNS and CDR2 SASEGT. The CDR3 loop spans 14 amino acids. Trimming left V 3 bases short and J 5 bases short, with 11 bases between. In nucleotides, the CDR3 is TGTGCCAGCAGTGAGATCGGGGGCTATCAGCCCCAGCATTTT. The encoded protein is CASSEIGGYQPQHF.

This clonotype was observed a few times. CDR3 sequence reads: CASSSKGAFIEAFF. CDR3 nucleotide sequence: TGCGCCAGCAGCTCGAAGGGGGCATTTATTGAAGCTTTCTTT. The chain is built from TRBV5-1 and TRBJ1-1; 7 nucleotides match TRBD1. Germline-derived CDR1 and CDR2 are SGHRS and YFSETQ. The ends lost 3 bases at V and 7 bases at J; junction bases unmatched: 9. This CDR3 is 14 amino acids long.

This clonotype was recorded a few times. CDR3 protein: CASSWTGSQPQHF. The CDR3 nucleotides read TGTGCCAGCAGCTGGACAGGTTCTCAGCCCCAGCATTTT. The chain links TRBV6-2 or TRBV6-3 to TRBJ1-5; 7 nucleotides line up with TRBD1. Germline trimming cut 6 bases from V and 6 bases from J; bases unmatched to any gene: 5. Germline CDR1 and CDR2: MNHEY and SVGEGT. CDR3 length: 13 residues.

This clonotype was seen a few times. This chain uses TRBV21-1 with TRBJ1-1. TRBV21-1 is a pseudogene. The CDR3 spans 17 residues. The CDR3 is CASSEHKCLGERTEAFF. CDR3 DNA: TGTGCCAGCAGCGAACATAAGTGTCTTGGGGAAAGAACTGAAGCTTTCTTT.

This clonotype is medium-sized. This chain connects TRBV4-1 to TRBJ2-7; no firm D call. The CDR3 has 13 amino acids. Trimming took off 0 bases at V and 5 bases at J, with 8 bases between the two ends. CDR1 is MGHRA and CDR2 is YSYEKL in the germline V gene. The CDR3 nucleotides read TGCGCCAGCAGCCAAGATGTAAGGGACGAGCAGTACTTC. Translation: CASSQDVRDEQYF.